The clone carrying this T cell receptor beta chain turned up a few times. Using a J-beta primer mix together with a sample-barcoded 5' primer, a second PCR was run for roughly 6 to 11 cycles. A template-switch adaptor that had 12 random nucleotides put a tag on each cDNA molecule. A single record per CDR3 protein comes from TCRdb applying MiXCR to the 5' RACE reads. The top ten clones hold roughly 8% of a sample with roughly 1,700,000 distinct CDR3 sequences, about 30% of them seen once. This CDR3 is 12 amino acids long. Germline assignment: CDR1 LGHDT and CDR2 YNNKEL (reference sequence). Trimming pared 0 bases from V and 14 bases from J, leaving 8 bases between. This entry is derived from a study of blood T cells in healthy people across ages.

This sequence joins TRBV3-1 and TRBJ1-6, with D uncertain. The origin of this receptor is a woman aged 30 to 39 in good health. Source material: blood. This chain's CDR3 is CASSQEAAALHF. The CDR3 bases are TGTGCCAGCAGCCAAGAGGCGGCGGCCCTCCACTTT.